The present T cell receptor (beta chain) was sequenced within a study of cytomegalovirus exposure and HLA in healthy donors. General study findings and limits: Earlier findings revealed that most TCR beta V segments proved productive either about 87% or about 30% of the time.

Primers for the PCR totalled 60 Vbeta and 13 Jbeta. Using immunoSEQ multiplex PCR, the repertoire was profiled, and TCRdb retains in-frame clones only, with some absent. The sample carries approximately 190,000 clones, around 82% recorded once. V dropped 3 bases and J dropped 7 bases, with 9 bases sitting between them. The CDR3 length is 13 residues. Germline V gene lookup returns CDR1 MRHNA and CDR2 SNTAGT. Turning to this clone: Its target is unknown.

Material: PBMCs. This rearrangement joins TRBV6-4 to TRBJ2-2; D is unclear. This receptor was obtained from a man between 40 and 49 years old in good health and CMV-seropositive. CDR3 loop: CASSESFVGELFF. CDR3 bases: TGTGCCAGCAGTGAGTCTTTTGTCGGGGAGCTGTTTTTT.